A single sample gave rise to the 25 T cell receptor beta chains below, sequenced in a study of T-cell memory formation after mild COVID-19. TCRdb reprocessed the 5' RACE reads via MiXCR and lists one record per CDR3 protein. The sample lists 200,000 to 300,000 distinct CDR3 sequences, roughly 10% occurring once. The sample was PBMCs or a T cell subset sorted from them (not recorded which). All receptors derive from a man younger than 35 who had mild COVID-19 (a few samples of this study predate the infection). Cell type and time point are not known.

In this sample, this clonotype turned up a few times. The chain links TRBV12-3 or TRBV12-4 to TRBJ1-2; no clear D. Trimming removed 0 bases at V and 12 bases at J, with 11 bases between. The CDR3 consists of 12 residues. CDR3 bases: TGTGCCAGCAGTTTAGCGGCCAGTGCAGACACCTTC. This encodes CASSLAASADTF.

The chain combines TRBV7-3 with TRBJ1-2; a weak D match, TRBD1 (6 bases). CDR1 is SGHTA, CDR2 FQGTGA, per germline. CDR3 length: 13 amino acids. V lost 5 bases and J 5 bases, leaving 12 bases between the germline ends. CDR3 amino acids: CASSPNQGYGYTF. CDR3 bases: TGTGCCAGCAGCCCGAACCAGGGGTATGGCTACACCTTC.

V usage is TRBV11-2 and J usage is TRBJ1-1; 8 positions match TRBD1. Germline V gives CDR1 SGHAT, CDR2 FQNNGV. The CDR3 covers 16 residues. V trimming: 2 bases; J trimming: 6 bases; junction bases outside the gene matches: 11. The DNA of the CDR3 is TGTGCCAGCAGCTTAACAGGGGGGGAAGTAAACCCTGAAGCTTTCTTT. Its translation is CASSLTGGEVNPEAFF. Variable domain in full (rest from reference TRBV11-2 and TRBJ1-1): EAGVAQSPRYKIIEKRQSVAFWCNPISGHATLYWYQQILGQGPKLLIQFQNNGVVDDSQLPKDRFSAERLKGVDSTLKIQPAKLEDSAVYLCASSLTGGEVNPEAFFGQGTRLTVV.

The sample holds many counts of this clonotype. The genes are TRBV7-2 and TRBJ2-3, with 8 bases aligning to TRBD1. Germline lookup yields CDR1 SGHTA and CDR2 FQGNSA. The CDR3 loop spans 14 amino acids. The V segment lost 6 bases and the J segment 1 base; nucleotides outside the gene matches: 3. The CDR3: CASRGQVGTDTQYF. The CDR3, as DNA: TGTGCCAGCAGGGGACAGGTGGGCACAGATACGCAGTATTTT.

The J gene is TRBJ1-4, the V gene TRBV3-1, with 8 positions matching TRBD1. The length of the CDR3 is 14 residues. CDR1 is LGHDT, CDR2 YNNKEL, per germline (reference sequence). V lost 8 bases, J lost 3 bases, and 5 bases stayed unmatched. The CDR3 region has the DNA TGTGCCAGCGGACAGGGCCCGGCTAATGAAAAACTGTTTTTT. It specifies CASGQGPANEKLFF.

Only a few counts were recorded for this clonotype. This chain uses TRBV5-1 with TRBJ1-2; 8 bases agree with TRBD1. The germline V gene has CDR1 SGHRS and CDR2 YFSETQ. CDR3 length: 14 amino acids. V was clipped by 1 base and J by 3 bases; unmatched bases: 2. This chain's CDR3 is CASSLLTGDYGYTF. The CDR3 nucleotides are TGCGCCAGCAGCTTGTTGACAGGGGACTATGGCTACACCTTC.

This clonotype was seen a few times. This chain connects TRBV23-1 to TRBJ2-7; either TRBD1 or TRBD2 may fit D (5 bases each). TRBV23-1 is identified as an open reading frame with a role that is uncertain. Trimming cost V 4 bases and J 3 bases, with 10 bases left between them. The CDR3 is 13 residues long. The CDR3 DNA reads as TGCGCCAGCAGTCCCGGGACCAACTACGAGCAGTACTTC. Protein: CASSPGTNYEQYF.

The rearrangement links TRBV6-5 to TRBJ1-6; TRBD1 is a possible D gene (5 bases). CDR3 length: 17 amino acids. Trimming pared 4 bases from V and 4 bases from J, leaving 17 bases between. Per the germline V gene, CDR1 is MNHEY and CDR2 is SVGAGI. The CDR3 reads CASSFTTDRSYNSPLHF. As DNA, the CDR3 is TGTGCCAGCAGTTTCACTACCGACAGATCTTATAATTCACCCCTCCACTTT.

This clonotype was detected only a few times. The rearrangement joins TRBV7-2 to TRBJ2-1; 11 nucleotides match TRBD2. The junction had 5 bases not matched to a gene; V was cut back by 1 base and J by 9 bases. The CDR3 runs to 15 residues. Germline CDR1 and CDR2: SGHTA and FQGNSA. The CDR3 DNA reads TGTGCCAGCAGCTTAGTAGCGGGGGGGTATGGTGAGCAGTTCTTC. Translating gives CASSLVAGGYGEQFF.

This clonotype has only a few counts. The V call is TRBV6-5, the J call TRBJ1-5; D not certain. Germline lookup yields CDR1 MNHEY and CDR2 SVGAGI. This CDR3 contains 15 residues. Deletions cut 6 bases from V and 4 bases from J, with 16 bases between. The CDR3 sequence: CASRAIGGLNQPQHF. In DNA, the CDR3 is TGTGCCAGCAGAGCCATCGGTGGGTTAAATCAGCCCCAGCATTTT.

This clonotype was counted only a few times. A junction boundary mismatches the germline segment, possibly from a read error. This chain links TRBV7-2 with TRBJ2-1; D is unresolved. Germline lookup yields CDR1 SGHTA and CDR2 FQGNSA. CDR3 size: 14 residues. The CDR3 loop reads CASRPRTPSNEQFF. CDR3 DNA: TGTGCCAGCAGACCGCGGACGCCTTCCAATGAACAGTTCTTC.

In its sample, this clonotype was seen a few times. This chain connects TRBV6-2 or TRBV6-3 to TRBJ2-1, with 11 positions matching TRBD2. The germline V gene has CDR1 MNHEY and CDR2 SVGEGT. The CDR3 contains 18 residues. V lost 4 bases to trimming and J lost 3 bases; unmatched junction nucleotides: 11. The CDR3 bases are TGTGCCAGCAGTTCTTCTAGCGGGGGGCTCCTAATCTACAATGAGCAGTTCTTC. Translation: CASSSSSGGLLIYNEQFF.

The sample holds many counts of this clonotype. The rearrangement uses TRBV5-1 and TRBJ2-3; weak D call: TRBD2 (6 bases). Germline V CDR1 and CDR2: SGHRS, YFSETQ. The CDR3 sequence is 15 residues long. Trimming removed 3 bases from V and 1 base from J, with 12 bases in between. Written as DNA, the CDR3 is TGCGCCAGCAGCTCTGGAGGGGCTCGCACAGATACGCAGTATTTT. Translated: CASSSGGARTDTQYF.

This clonotype was detected a few times. The rearrangement links TRBV7-2 to TRBJ2-3, with 13 bases lining up with TRBD2. The CDR3 is 17 amino acids. Trimming cost V 2 bases and J 4 bases; bases outside gene matches: 6. CDR1 is SGHTA and CDR2 is FQGNSA in the germline V gene. The CDR3 reads CASSLPTSGGASDTQYF. The CDR3 coding sequence is TGTGCCAGCAGCTTACCAACTAGCGGGGGGGCGTCAGATACGCAGTATTTT. The variable domain in full, with the rest retrieved from reference TRBV7-2 and TRBJ2-3, is GAGVSQSPSNKVTEKGKDVELRCDPISGHTALYWYRQSLGQGLEFLIYFQGNSAPDKSGLPSDRFSAERTGGSVSTLTIQRTQQEDSAVYLCASSLPTSGGASDTQYFGPGTRLTVL.

The chain uses TRBV27 and TRBJ1-2; D gene uncertain. Germline lookup yields CDR1 MNHEY and CDR2 SMNVEV (reference sequence). This CDR3 contains 11 residues. The V and J ends lost 5 bases and 5 bases respectively, with 6 bases between them. CDR3 DNA: TGTGCCAGCAGTGGTCTATATGGCTACACCTTC. It yields the protein CASSGLYGYTF.

This clonotype was seen a handful of times. The rearrangement joins TRBV6-1 to TRBJ1-5; D possibly corresponds to TRBD1 (6 bases). Trimming pared 10 bases from V and 5 bases from J, leaving 18 bases between. CDR3 size: 14 residues. In germline, CDR1 is MNHNS, CDR2 SASEGT. In DNA, the CDR3 is TGTGCCACCTTATATCGGGGGGCGGATCAGCCCCAGCATTTT. As protein: CATLYRGADQPQHF.

This chain connects TRBV20-1 to TRBJ2-7, with 7 bases fitting TRBD2. This CDR3 contains 13 residues. V was clipped by 7 bases and J by 3 bases; unmatched bases: 9. The germline V gene encodes CDR1 DFQATT and CDR2 SNEGSKA (reference sequence). For the CDR3, the DNA is TGCAGTGTCAGCGGCGGGGGATTCTACGAGCAGTACTTC. It translates to CSVSGGGFYEQYF.

This clonotype turned up a few times. V and J are TRBV6-5 and TRBJ2-1, with 7 bases fitting TRBD2. The junction had 11 bases not matched to a gene; V was cut back by 3 bases and J by 15 bases. The CDR3 runs 13 residues. The germline V gene encodes CDR1 MNHEY and CDR2 SVGAGI. The CDR3 nucleotides are TGTGCCAGCAGTTATGGGGTGACTAGCCCCCGGTTCTTC. As protein: CASSYGVTSPRFF.

In this sample, this clonotype turned up a few times. V and J are TRBV21-1 and TRBJ1-2; the table gives TRBD1 as D, unverified against the DNA. TRBV21-1 is marked as a pseudogene. The CDR3 is 18 residues long. For the CDR3, the DNA is TGTGCCAGCAAAAGGGGGTCGGACACAGAAGATATTAACTATGGCTACACCTTC. It translates to CASKRGSDTEDINYGYTF.

This clonotype has just one count. This chain uses TRBV20-1 with TRBJ1-1; D call uncertain. Trimming took 0 bases from V and 3 from J, leaving 5 bases between them. CDR1 is DFQATT and CDR2 is SNEGSKA in the germline V gene (reference sequence). The CDR3 has 12 amino acids. The CDR3 coding sequence is TGCAGTGCTAGAGAGGGGTACACTGAAGCTTTCTTT. As protein: CSAREGYTEAFF.

This clonotype showed up just a few times. The CDR3 coding sequence is TGTGCCAGCAGCCCCCCTCCGGGACAGGGGATAGATGAGCAGTACGTC. Amino acids: CASSPPPGQGIDEQYV. The V gene is TRBV6-2 or TRBV6-3, the J gene TRBJ2-7; the match to TRBD1 covers 10 bases. V lost 6 bases, J lost 7 bases, and 15 bases stayed unmatched. In germline, CDR1 is MNHEY, CDR2 SVGEGT. This CDR3 has 16 amino acids.

This clonotype was recorded a few times. This chain joins TRBV5-1 and TRBJ1-2; D is unclear. This CDR3 comprises 13 residues. Germline CDR1 and CDR2: SGHRS and YFSETQ. The V and J ends lost 0 bases and 10 bases respectively, with 13 bases between them. CDR3 sequence: CASSLDPAGYYTF. DNA of the CDR3: TGCGCCAGCAGCTTGGATCCAGCGGGGTACTACACCTTC.

This sequence joins TRBV24-1 and TRBJ2-3, with no clear D. Trimming removed 5 bases at V and 4 bases at J, with 12 bases between. The CDR3 length is 14 residues. The germline V gene encodes CDR1 KGHDR and CDR2 SFDVKD. The CDR3 region is CATSGMAASDTQYF. For the CDR3, the DNA is TGTGCCACCAGTGGGATGGCAGCATCAGATACGCAGTATTTT.

This chain joins TRBV5-1 and TRBJ1-4, with a possible D match to TRBD1 (6 bases). Trimming took off 2 bases at V and 6 bases at J, with 11 bases between the two ends. Germline V gene lookup returns CDR1 SGHRS and CDR2 YFSETQ. The CDR3 is 14 amino acids. The CDR3 DNA is TGCGCCAGCAGCTTCGGGGGCGGAGATGAAAAACTGTTTTTT. Its translation is CASSFGGGDEKLFF.

This clonotype was counted only a few times. The V gene is TRBV2, the J gene TRBJ1-2; perhaps TRBD1 as D (5 bases). V lost 5 bases and J 4 bases, leaving 11 bases between the germline ends. The CDR3 length is 13 residues. The germline gives CDR1 SNHLY, CDR2 FYNNEI. The chain's CDR3 is CASSPQGFYGYTF. The DNA for the CDR3 is TGTGCCAGCAGTCCTCAGGGATTCTATGGCTACACCTTC. The full variable domain, with the rest looked up from reference TRBV2 and TRBJ1-2, is EPEVTQTPSHQVTQMGQEVILRCVPISNHLYFYWYRQILGQKVEFLVSFYNNEISEKSEIFDDQFSVERPDGSNFTLKIRSTKLEDSAMYFCASSPQGFYGYTFGSGTRLTVV.